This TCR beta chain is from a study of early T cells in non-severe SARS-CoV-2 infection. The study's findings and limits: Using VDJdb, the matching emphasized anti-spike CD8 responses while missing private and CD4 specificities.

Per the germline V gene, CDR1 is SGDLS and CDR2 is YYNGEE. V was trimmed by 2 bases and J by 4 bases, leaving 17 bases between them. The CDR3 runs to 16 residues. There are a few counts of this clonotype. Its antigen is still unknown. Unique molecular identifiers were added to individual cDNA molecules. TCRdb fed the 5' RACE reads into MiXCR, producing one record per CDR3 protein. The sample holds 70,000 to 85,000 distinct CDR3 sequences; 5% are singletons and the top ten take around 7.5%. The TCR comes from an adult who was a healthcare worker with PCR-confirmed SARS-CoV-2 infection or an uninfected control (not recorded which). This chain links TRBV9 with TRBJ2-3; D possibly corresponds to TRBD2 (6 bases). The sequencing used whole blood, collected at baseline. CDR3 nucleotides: TGTGCCAGCAGCGTGGAAAGGGGTCCGGGGGCAGATACGCAGTATTTT. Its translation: CASSVERGPGADTQYF. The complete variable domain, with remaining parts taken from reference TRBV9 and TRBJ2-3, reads DSGVTQTPKHLITATGQRVTLRCSPRSGDLSVYWYQQSLDQGLQFLIQYYNGEERAKGNILERFSAQQFPDLHSELNLSSLELGDSALYFCASSVERGPGADTQYFGPGTRLTVL.